Below are 19 T cell receptor beta chains sequenced from a single sample in a study of shared clonotypes between healthy human individuals. Assay used: immunoSEQ multiplex PCR; TCRdb lists only in-frame clones, some missing. Among about 1 million clones listed, around 78% were seen once. The sequenced material came from memory CD4+ T cells from PBMCs. Noted subset: CD45RA-negative fraction. The receptors originated from a man aged 18 to 30 in good health. Some clones in this sample may be carry-over from other donors' samples.

The genes are TRBV9 and TRBJ1-2, with no clear D. The CDR3 covers 14 residues. Germline CDR1 and CDR2: SGDLS and YYNGEE. V lost 0 bases to trimming and J lost 3 bases, with 9 bases between them. CDR3 nucleotides: TGTGCCAGCAGCGTAGGGGTAGGATACTATGGCTACACCTTC. Amino acids: CASSVGVGYYGYTF.

The gene calls are TRBV18 and TRBJ2-1; 8 bases map to TRBD2. The V segment lost 6 bases and the J segment 8 bases; nucleotides outside the gene matches: 15. CDR1 and CDR2 (germline): KGHSH, LQKENI. This CDR3 has 16 residues. The CDR3 sequence is CASSRTAGVSGDEQFF. The CDR3 coding sequence is TGTGCCAGCTCTCGAACAGCGGGAGTTTCTGGGGATGAGCAGTTCTTC. Based on the CDR3 plus reference TRBV18 and TRBJ2-1, the full variable domain is NAGVMQNPRHLVRRRGQEARLRCSPMKGHSHVYWYRQLPEEGLKFMVYLQKENIIDESGMPKERFSAEFPKEGPSILRIQQVVRGDSAAYFCASSRTAGVSGDEQFFGPGTRLTVL.

Turning to this clone: This same CDR3 is encoded by further DNA sequences in the sample. The V gene is TRBV7-2, the J gene TRBJ1-5; D unclear. The CDR3 contains 13 residues. The V end was cut by 2 bases, the J end by 4 bases, with 6 bases between. Germline V CDR1 and CDR2: SGHTA, FQGNSA. The CDR3 DNA sequence: TGTGCCAGCAGCTTAAGCGGAAATCAGCCCCAGCATTTT. It yields the protein CASSLSGNQPQHF. Looking up the rest from reference TRBV7-2 and TRBJ1-5 gives the full variable domain: GAGVSQSPSNKVTEKGKDVELRCDPISGHTALYWYRQSLGQGLEFLIYFQGNSAPDKSGLPSDRFSAERTGGSVSTLTIQRTQQEDSAVYLCASSLSGNQPQHFGDGTRLSIL.

V gene TRBV25-1 combines with J gene TRBJ2-3; 7 bases line up with TRBD2. CDR3 length: 12 residues. Looked up from germline, CDR1 is MGHDK and CDR2 is SYGVNS. Trimming cost V 1 base and J 9 bases; bases outside gene matches: 1. CDR3 bases: TGTGCCAGCAGTGAATGGGGGGGGACGCAGTATTTT. It yields the protein CASSEWGGTQYF.

This rearrangement joins TRBV2 to TRBJ2-3, with D maybe TRBD1 (6 bases). The CDR3 has 12 residues. Germline CDR1 reads SNHLY; CDR2 reads FYNNEI. V was cut by 6 bases and J by 4 bases, with 8 bases left in between. The chain's CDR3 is CASSTGPDTQYF. Here the CDR3 DNA reads TGTGCCAGCAGCACAGGGCCAGATACGCAGTATTTT.

J is TRBJ2-7 and V is TRBV2, with 8 bases identical to TRBD1. V shed 2 bases, J shed 4 bases, and the junction held 7 bases outside the gene matches. The CDR3 extends over 15 amino acids. The V gene's germline CDR1 is SNHLY and CDR2 FYNNEI. The DNA for the CDR3 is TGTGCCAGCAGTGAATCGGCAGGGGGCTTTTACGAGCAGTACTTC. This encodes CASSESAGGFYEQYF.

The chain joins TRBV27 to TRBJ2-7; TRBD1 might be the D (6 bases). The CDR3 is 15 residues long. Germline V gene data show CDR1 as MNHEY and CDR2 as SMNVEV (reference sequence). With 10 bases removed from V and 4 bases from J, the gap between germline ends came to 23 bases. Here the CDR3 reads CATSSRAQRGYEQYF. The CDR3 DNA reads TGTGCCACCTCATCCCGGGCCCAAAGGGGGTACGAGCAGTACTTC.

This clone has just one count. The sample has other DNA sequences that encode this CDR3 too. The rearrangement uses TRBV9 and TRBJ2-5; TRBD2 matches at 15 bases. With V trimmed by 3 bases and J by 1 base, 7 bases remained unmatched. Germline assignment: CDR1 SGDLS and CDR2 YYNGEE. The CDR3 runs 18 residues. CDR3 bases: TGTGCCAGCAGCGCTCGGACTAGCGGGAGGGCCTCCCAAGAGACCCAGTACTTC. Its translation: CASSARTSGRASQETQYF.

This clone was seen more than once but under ten times. The chain carries TRBV28 and TRBJ1-2; D possibly corresponds to TRBD1 (5 bases). V was trimmed by 4 bases and J by 6 bases, leaving 21 bases between them. CDR3 length: 16 amino acids. Per germline, CDR1 MDHEN and CDR2 SYDVKM. CDR3 nucleotide sequence: TGTGCCAGCAGTTCCCAGGGACGGGCCTGGGGAGATGGCTACACCTTC. Amino acids: CASSSQGRAWGDGYTF.

This clone was observed once. V gene TRBV5-1 combines with J gene TRBJ1-2, with no clear D. V was clipped by 4 bases and J by 6 bases, with 13 bases between them. This CDR3 is 13 amino acids long. Germline CDR1 reads SGHRS; CDR2 reads YFSETQ. DNA for the CDR3: TGCGCCAGCAGCGCGACCCCCGGGGATGGCTACACCTTC. The encoded protein is CASSATPGDGYTF.

This clone was seen more than once but under ten times. The chain uses TRBV2 and TRBJ1-1; possible D gene TRBD1, 6 bases. The CDR3 contains 14 residues. Germline lookup yields CDR1 SNHLY and CDR2 FYNNEI. The V gene lost 11 bases and the J gene lost 0 bases, with 16 bases spanning the gap. The CDR3, as DNA: TGTGCCCAGGGGCAGGGTCCTATGAACACTGAAGCTTTCTTT. This codes for CAQGQGPMNTEAFF. Full variable domain (rest looked up from reference TRBV2 and TRBJ1-1): EPEVTQTPSHQVTQMGQEVILRCVPISNHLYFYWYRQILGQKVEFLVSFYNNEISEKSEIFDDQFSVERPDGSNFTLKIRSTKLEDSAMYFCAQGQGPMNTEAFFGQGTRLTVV.

The rearrangement joins TRBV10-2 to TRBJ1-5, with TRBD1 matching over 7 bases. Per the germline V gene, CDR1 is WSHSY and CDR2 is SAAADI. The CDR3 spans 18 residues. J was trimmed by 1 base and V by 6 bases; bases with no gene match: 15. The CDR3 sequence is CASSNDRAAGRSNQPQHF. The CDR3 region has the DNA TGCGCCAGCAGCAATGACAGGGCGGCGGGTAGAAGCAATCAGCCCCAGCATTTT.

CDR3 nucleotides: TGTGCCAGCTCACCCGGACTAGCGGGGAGATACACAGATACGCAGTATTTT. It specifies CASSPGLAGRYTDTQYF. The V and J genes are TRBV18 and TRBJ2-3; 12 nucleotides agree with TRBD2. V dropped 3 bases and J dropped 2; count of bases not matched to a gene: 6. CDR1 and CDR2 from the germline V gene are KGHSH and LQKENI. The CDR3 runs 17 residues.

The chain has TRBV4-3 and TRBJ1-2; 8 bases map to TRBD1. The trim removed 4 bases at V and 7 bases at J, leaving 2 bases unmatched. CDR3 length equals 12 residues. CDR1 and CDR2 (germline): LGHNA, YSLEER. The chain's CDR3 is CASSLDRGGYTF. CDR3 DNA sequence: TGCGCCAGCAGCCTCGACAGGGGTGGCTACACCTTC.

CDR3 amino acids: CASSPPARDGKLFF. CDR3 sequence (DNA): TGTGCCAGCTCACCACCCGCCAGGGACGGAAAACTGTTTTTT. This chain uses TRBV18 with TRBJ1-4; tentatively, D is TRBD1 (5 bases). The CDR3 length is 14 residues. Germline V gene lookup returns CDR1 KGHSH and CDR2 LQKENI. Trimming removed 0 bases at V and 10 bases at J, with 12 bases between.

This clone was seen once. CDR3 loop: CASRGGAYEQYF. The CDR3 region has the DNA TGTGCCAGCAGAGGCGGCGCCTACGAGCAGTACTTC. The chain links TRBV2 to TRBJ2-7; D is unresolved. V was cut by 6 bases and J by 2 bases, with 8 bases left in between. This CDR3 is built from 12 residues. Germline values: CDR1 SNHLY, CDR2 FYNNEI.

The genes are TRBV10-2 and TRBJ2-3; TRBD2 matches 11 bases. The V segment lost 2 bases and the J segment 2 bases; nucleotides outside the gene matches: 15. The CDR3 extends over 20 amino acids. The germline gives CDR1 WSHSY, CDR2 SAAADI. The CDR3 DNA reads as TGCGCCAGCAGTGAGACGCGGGCTGGGGTGGGACTAGCGGACACAGATACGCAGTATTTT. It codes for CASSETRAGVGLADTDTQYF.

This chain uses TRBV29-1 with TRBJ2-5, with TRBD2 matching over 9 bases. Trimming at V came to 5 bases and at J to 1 base, leaving 5 bases not matched to a gene. Germline lookup yields CDR1 SQVTM and CDR2 ANQGSEA. This CDR3 spans 14 amino acids. CDR3 amino acids: CSVTLAGSQETQYF. CDR3 sequence (DNA): TGCAGCGTTACTCTAGCGGGATCCCAAGAGACCCAGTACTTC.

About this clone: A read error may be the cause here, since a much bigger clone is one base away. The chain recombines TRBV27 with TRBJ1-2; the D is unclear. Looked up from germline, CDR1 is MNHEY and CDR2 is SMNVEV (reference sequence). Trimming cost V 5 bases and J 0 bases, with 4 bases left between them. The CDR3 extends over 12 amino acids. CDR3 in amino acids: CASSQANYGYTF. CDR3 bases: TGTGCCAGCAGTCAAGCTAACTATGGCTACACCTTC.